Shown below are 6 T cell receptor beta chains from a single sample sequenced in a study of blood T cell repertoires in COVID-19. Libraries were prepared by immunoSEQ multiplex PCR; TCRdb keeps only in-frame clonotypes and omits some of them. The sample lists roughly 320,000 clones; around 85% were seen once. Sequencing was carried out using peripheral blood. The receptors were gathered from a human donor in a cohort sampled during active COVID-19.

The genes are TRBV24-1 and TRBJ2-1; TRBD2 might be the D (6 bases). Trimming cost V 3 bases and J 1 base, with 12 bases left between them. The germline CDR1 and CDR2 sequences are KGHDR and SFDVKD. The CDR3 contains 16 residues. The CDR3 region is CATSDKSGRSYNEQFF. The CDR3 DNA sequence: TGTGCCACCAGTGATAAGAGCGGGCGATCCTACAATGAGCAGTTCTTC.

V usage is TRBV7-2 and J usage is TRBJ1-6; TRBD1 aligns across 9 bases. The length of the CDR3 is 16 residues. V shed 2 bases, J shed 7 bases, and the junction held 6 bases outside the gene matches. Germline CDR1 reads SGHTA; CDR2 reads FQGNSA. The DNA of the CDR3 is TGTGCCAGCAGCTTACCCGCGGGACAGGGAAATTCACCCCTCCACTTT. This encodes CASSLPAGQGNSPLHF. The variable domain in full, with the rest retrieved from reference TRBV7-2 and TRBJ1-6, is GAGVSQSPSNKVTEKGKDVELRCDPISGHTALYWYRQSLGQGLEFLIYFQGNSAPDKSGLPSDRFSAERTGGSVSTLTIQRTQQEDSAVYLCASSLPAGQGNSPLHFGNGTRLTVT.

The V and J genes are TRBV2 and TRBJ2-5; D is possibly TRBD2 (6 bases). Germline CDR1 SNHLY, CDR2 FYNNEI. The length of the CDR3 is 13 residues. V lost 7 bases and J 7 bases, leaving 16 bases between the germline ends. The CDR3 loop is CASTGTVVWTQYF. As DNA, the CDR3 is TGTGCCAGCACTGGGACTGTGGTGTGGACCCAGTACTTC.

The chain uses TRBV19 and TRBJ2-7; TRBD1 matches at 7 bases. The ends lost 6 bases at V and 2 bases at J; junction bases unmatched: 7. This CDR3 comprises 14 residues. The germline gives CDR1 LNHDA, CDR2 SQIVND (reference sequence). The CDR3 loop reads CASRLTGTAYEQYF. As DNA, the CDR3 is TGTGCCAGTAGACTTACCGGGACAGCCTACGAGCAGTACTTC.

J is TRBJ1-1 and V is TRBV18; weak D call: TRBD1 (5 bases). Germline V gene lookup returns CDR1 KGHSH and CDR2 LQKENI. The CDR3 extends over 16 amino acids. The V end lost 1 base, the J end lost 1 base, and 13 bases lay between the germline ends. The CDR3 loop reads CASSPLRGGANTEAFF. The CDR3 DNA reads TGTGCCAGCTCACCACTTAGGGGAGGAGCGAACACTGAAGCTTTCTTT. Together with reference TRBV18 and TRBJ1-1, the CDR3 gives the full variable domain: NAGVMQNPRHLVRRRGQEARLRCSPMKGHSHVYWYRQLPEEGLKFMVYLQKENIIDESGMPKERFSAEFPKEGPSILRIQQVVRGDSAAYFCASSPLRGGANTEAFFGQGTRLTVV.

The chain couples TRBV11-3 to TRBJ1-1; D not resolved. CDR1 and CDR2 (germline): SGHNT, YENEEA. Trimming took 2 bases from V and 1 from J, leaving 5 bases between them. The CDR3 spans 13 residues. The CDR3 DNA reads TGTGCCAGCAGCTTACAGGAGAACACTGAAGCTTTCTTT. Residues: CASSLQENTEAFF.